This T cell receptor (beta chain) was identified during a study of blood T cell repertoires in COVID-19. Looking at the study overall: COVID-19 samples, acute and convalescent, were from the United States, Italy and Spain. T cells, B-cell-depleted T cells, or PBMCs supplied cDNA or gDNA.

V was pared by 7 bases and J by 8 bases, with 13 bases of the junction left unmatched. Germline V gives CDR1 SNHLY, CDR2 FYNNEI. The CDR3 length is 15 residues. Original handling: Reference gene primer amplification gave nucleated cell count estimates. TCRdb's table, derived via immunoSEQ multiplex PCR, lists solely in-frame clones and lacks some. Clone size and the V and J calls come from that table; the DNA yielded D and trimming. The sample contains under 300,000 clones, 83% of which appear only once. The sequenced sample was peripheral blood. This sequence originates from a woman between 45 and 60 years old who had recovered from COVID-19. The chain couples TRBV2 to TRBJ1-4; 7 positions agree with TRBD1. The CDR3: CASKSRGTVWEKLFF. The CDR3 coding sequence is TGTGCCAGCAAAAGTCGGGGGACAGTATGGGAAAAACTGTTTTTT.